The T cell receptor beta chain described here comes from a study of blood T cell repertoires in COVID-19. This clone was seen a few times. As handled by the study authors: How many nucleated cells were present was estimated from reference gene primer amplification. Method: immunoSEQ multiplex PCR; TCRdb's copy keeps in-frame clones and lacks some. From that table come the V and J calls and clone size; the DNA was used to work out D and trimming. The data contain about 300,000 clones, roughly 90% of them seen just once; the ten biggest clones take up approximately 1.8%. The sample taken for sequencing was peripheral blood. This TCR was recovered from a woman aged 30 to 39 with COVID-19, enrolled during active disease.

CDR3 amino acids: CASSSQTGLAGELFF. The CDR3 DNA reads as TGTGCCAGCAGCTCCCAGACAGGGTTGGCCGGGGAGCTGTTTTTT. The chain has TRBV9 and TRBJ2-2, with 7 bases that match TRBD1. The CDR3 has 15 residues. J gave up 6 bases and V 4 bases, and 9 bases lay outside the gene matches. From germline, CDR1 is SGDLS and CDR2 YYNGEE.